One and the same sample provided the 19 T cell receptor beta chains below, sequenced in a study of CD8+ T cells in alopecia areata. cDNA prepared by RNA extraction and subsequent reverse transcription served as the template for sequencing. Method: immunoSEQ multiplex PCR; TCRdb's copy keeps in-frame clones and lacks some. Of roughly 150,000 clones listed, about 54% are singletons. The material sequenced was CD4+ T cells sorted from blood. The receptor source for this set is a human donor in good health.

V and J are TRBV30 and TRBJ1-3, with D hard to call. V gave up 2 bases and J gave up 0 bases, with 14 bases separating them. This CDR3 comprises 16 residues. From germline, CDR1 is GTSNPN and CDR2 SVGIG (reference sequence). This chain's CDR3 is CAWSPWADFSGNTIYF. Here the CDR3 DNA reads TGTGCCTGGAGTCCCTGGGCGGACTTCTCTGGAAACACCATATATTTT.

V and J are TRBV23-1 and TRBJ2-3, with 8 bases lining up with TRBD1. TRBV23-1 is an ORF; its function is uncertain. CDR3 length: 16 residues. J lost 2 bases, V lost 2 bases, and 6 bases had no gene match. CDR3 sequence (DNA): TGCGCCAGCAGTCAAGCGGACAGGGACCACACAGATACGCAGTATTTT. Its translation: CASSQADRDHTDTQYF.

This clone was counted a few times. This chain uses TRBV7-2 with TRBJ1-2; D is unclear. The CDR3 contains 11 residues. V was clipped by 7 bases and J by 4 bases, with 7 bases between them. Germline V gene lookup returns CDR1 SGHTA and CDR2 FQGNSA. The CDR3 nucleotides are TGTGCCAGCACCTTCACCTATGGCTACACCTTC. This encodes CASTFTYGYTF.

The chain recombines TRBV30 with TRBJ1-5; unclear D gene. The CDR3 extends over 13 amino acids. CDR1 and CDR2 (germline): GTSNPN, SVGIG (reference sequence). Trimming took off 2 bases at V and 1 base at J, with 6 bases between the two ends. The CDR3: CAWSSQSNQPQHF. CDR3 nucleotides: TGTGCCTGGAGTAGCCAGAGCAATCAGCCCCAGCATTTT.

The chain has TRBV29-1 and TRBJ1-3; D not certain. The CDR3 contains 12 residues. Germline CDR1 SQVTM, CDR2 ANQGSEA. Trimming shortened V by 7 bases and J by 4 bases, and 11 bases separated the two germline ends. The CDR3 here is CSGINQGNTIYF. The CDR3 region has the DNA TGCAGCGGGATCAACCAGGGAAACACCATATATTTT.

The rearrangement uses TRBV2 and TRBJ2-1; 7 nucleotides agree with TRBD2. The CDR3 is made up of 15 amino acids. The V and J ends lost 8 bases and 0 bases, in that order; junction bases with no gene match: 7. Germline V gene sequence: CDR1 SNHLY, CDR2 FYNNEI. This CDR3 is CASRTSLSSYNEQFF. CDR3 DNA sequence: TGTGCCAGCCGGACTAGTCTCAGCTCCTACAATGAGCAGTTCTTC. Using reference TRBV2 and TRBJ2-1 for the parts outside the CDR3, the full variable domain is EPEVTQTPSHQVTQMGQEVILRCVPISNHLYFYWYRQILGQKVEFLVSFYNNEISEKSEIFDDQFSVERPDGSNFTLKIRSTKLEDSAMYFCASRTSLSSYNEQFFGPGTRLTVL.

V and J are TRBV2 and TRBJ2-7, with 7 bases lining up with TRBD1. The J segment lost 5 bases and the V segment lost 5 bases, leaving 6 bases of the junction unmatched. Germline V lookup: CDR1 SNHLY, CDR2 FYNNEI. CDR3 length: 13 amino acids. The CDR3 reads CASSRQGGDEQYF. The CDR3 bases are TGTGCCAGCAGTCGACAGGGTGGGGACGAGCAGTACTTC.

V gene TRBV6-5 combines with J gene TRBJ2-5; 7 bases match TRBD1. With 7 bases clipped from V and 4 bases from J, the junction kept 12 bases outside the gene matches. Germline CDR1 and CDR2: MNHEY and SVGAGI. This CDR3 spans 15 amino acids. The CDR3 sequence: CASKTRGLGGETQYF. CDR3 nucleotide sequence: TGTGCCAGCAAGACGAGGGGGCTCGGTGGAGAGACCCAGTACTTC.

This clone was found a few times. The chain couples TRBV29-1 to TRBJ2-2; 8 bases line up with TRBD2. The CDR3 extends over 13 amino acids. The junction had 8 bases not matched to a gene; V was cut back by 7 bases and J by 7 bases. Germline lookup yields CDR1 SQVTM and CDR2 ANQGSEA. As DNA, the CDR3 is TGCAGCGGACAGACTAGCGCAGGCGGGGAGCTGTTTTTT. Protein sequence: CSGQTSAGGELFF.

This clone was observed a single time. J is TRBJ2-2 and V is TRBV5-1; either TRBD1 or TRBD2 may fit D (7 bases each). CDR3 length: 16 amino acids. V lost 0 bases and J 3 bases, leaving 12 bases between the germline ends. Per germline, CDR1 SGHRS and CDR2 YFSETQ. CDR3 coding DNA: TGCGCCAGCAGCTTGGACAGGGGAGGGTACACCGGGGAGCTGTTTTTT. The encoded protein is CASSLDRGGYTGELFF. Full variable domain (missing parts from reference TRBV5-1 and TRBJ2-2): KAGVTQTPRYLIKTRGQQVTLSCSPISGHRSVSWYQQTPGQGLQFLFEYFSETQRNKGNFPGRFSGRQFSNSRSEMNVSTLELGDSALYLCASSLDRGGYTGELFFGEGSRLTVL.

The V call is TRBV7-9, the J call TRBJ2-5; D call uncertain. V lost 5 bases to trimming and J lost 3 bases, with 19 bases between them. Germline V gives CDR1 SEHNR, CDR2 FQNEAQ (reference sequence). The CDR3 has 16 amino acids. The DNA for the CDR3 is TGTGCCAGCAGCCGGTTCCCAGCAGAAAAGGAAGAGACCCAGTACTTC. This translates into CASSRFPAEKEETQYF.

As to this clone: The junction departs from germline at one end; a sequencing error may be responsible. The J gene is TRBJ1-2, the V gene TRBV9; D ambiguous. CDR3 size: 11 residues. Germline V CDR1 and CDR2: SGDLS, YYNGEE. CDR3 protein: CASSKDYGYTF. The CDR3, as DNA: TGTGCCAGCAGCAAAGACTACGGCTACACCTTC.

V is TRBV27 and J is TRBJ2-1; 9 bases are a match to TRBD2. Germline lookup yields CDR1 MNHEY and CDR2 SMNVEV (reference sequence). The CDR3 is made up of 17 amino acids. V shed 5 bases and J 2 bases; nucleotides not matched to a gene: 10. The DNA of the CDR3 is TGTGCCAGCAGTCCTCGGCTAGCGGGGTCAGCCTACAATGAGCAGTTCTTC. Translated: CASSPRLAGSAYNEQFF.

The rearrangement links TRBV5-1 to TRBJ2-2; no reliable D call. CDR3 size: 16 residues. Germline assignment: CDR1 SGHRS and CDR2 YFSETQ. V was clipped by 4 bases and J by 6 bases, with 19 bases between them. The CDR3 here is CASSPDVGRRSGELFF. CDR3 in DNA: TGCGCCAGCAGCCCGGATGTCGGGCGACGTTCCGGGGAGCTGTTTTTT.

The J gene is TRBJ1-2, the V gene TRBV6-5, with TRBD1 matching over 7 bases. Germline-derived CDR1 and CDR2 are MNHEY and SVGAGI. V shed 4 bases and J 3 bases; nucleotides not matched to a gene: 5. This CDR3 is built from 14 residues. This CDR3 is CASSLTGADYGYTF. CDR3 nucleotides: TGTGCCAGCAGTTTAACAGGGGCTGACTATGGCTACACCTTC.

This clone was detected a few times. CDR3 sequence (DNA): TGTGCCAGTAGGGTACAGGGTGCGAATGAAAAACTGTTTTTT. As protein: CASRVQGANEKLFF. The chain links TRBV19 to TRBJ1-4, with D maybe TRBD1 (6 bases). This CDR3 has 14 residues. V was clipped by 6 bases and J by 5 bases, with 13 bases between them. Germline CDR1 and CDR2: LNHDA and SQIVND (reference sequence).

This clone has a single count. The CDR3 nucleotides read TGCGCCAGCAATTCCGGACTATCCAATGAGCAGTTCTTC. Translating gives CASNSGLSNEQFF. The chain links TRBV5-1 to TRBJ2-1; D is perhaps TRBD2 (6 bases). The germline CDR1 and CDR2 sequences are SGHRS and YFSETQ. Trimming shortened V by 6 bases and J by 6 bases, and 13 bases separated the two germline ends. The CDR3 contains 13 residues. The full variable domain, its missing parts supplied by reference TRBV5-1 and TRBJ2-1, is KAGVTQTPRYLIKTRGQQVTLSCSPISGHRSVSWYQQTPGQGLQFLFEYFSETQRNKGNFPGRFSGRQFSNSRSEMNVSTLELGDSALYLCASNSGLSNEQFFGPGTRLTVL.

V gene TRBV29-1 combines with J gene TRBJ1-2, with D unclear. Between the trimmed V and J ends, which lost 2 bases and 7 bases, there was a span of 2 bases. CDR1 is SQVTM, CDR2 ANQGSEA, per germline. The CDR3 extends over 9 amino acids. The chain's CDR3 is CSVEPGYTF. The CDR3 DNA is TGCAGCGTTGAACCTGGCTACACCTTC.

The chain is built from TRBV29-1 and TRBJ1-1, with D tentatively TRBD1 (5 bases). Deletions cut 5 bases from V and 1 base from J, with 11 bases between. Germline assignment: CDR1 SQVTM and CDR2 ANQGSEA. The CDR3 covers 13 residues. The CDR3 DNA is TGCAGCGTTACCGGGACGGAGAACACTGAAGCTTTCTTT. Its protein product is CSVTGTENTEAFF.